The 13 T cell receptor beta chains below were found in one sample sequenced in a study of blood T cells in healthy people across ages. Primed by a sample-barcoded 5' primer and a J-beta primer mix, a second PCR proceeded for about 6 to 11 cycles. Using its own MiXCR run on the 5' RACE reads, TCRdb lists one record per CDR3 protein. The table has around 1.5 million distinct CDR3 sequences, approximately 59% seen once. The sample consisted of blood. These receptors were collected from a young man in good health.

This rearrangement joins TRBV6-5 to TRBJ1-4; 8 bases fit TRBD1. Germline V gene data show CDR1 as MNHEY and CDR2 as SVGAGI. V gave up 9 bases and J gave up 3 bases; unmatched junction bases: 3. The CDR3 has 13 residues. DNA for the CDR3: TGTGCCAGTAGGGACAGGTCTAATGAAAAACTGTTTTTT. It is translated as CASRDRSNEKLFF.

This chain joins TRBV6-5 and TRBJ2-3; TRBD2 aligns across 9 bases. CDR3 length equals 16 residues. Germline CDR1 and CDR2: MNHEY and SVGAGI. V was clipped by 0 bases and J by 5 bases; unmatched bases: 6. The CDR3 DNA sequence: TGTGCCAGCAGTTACTCGATTAGCGGGAGCGTAGATACGCAGTATTTT. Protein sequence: CASSYSISGSVDTQYF.

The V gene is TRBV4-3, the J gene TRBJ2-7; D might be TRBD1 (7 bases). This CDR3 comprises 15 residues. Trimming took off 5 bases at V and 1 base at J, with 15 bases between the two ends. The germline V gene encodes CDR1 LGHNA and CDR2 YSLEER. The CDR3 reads CASSWLTGTSYEQYF. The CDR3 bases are TGCGCCAGCAGCTGGTTGACAGGGACTTCCTACGAGCAGTACTTC.

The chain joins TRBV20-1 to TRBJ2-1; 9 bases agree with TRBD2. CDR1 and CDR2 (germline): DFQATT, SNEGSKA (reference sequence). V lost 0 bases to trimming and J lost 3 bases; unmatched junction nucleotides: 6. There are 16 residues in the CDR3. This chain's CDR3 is CSARDPGLANYNEQFF. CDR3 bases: TGCAGTGCTAGAGATCCCGGACTAGCGAACTACAATGAGCAGTTCTTC.

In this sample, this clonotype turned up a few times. CDR3 loop: CASSQDWERGGPTDTQYF. The CDR3 bases are TGCGCCAGCAGCCAAGATTGGGAGCGGGGGGGCCCCACAGATACGCAGTATTTT. The chain combines TRBV4-1 with TRBJ2-3; 10 bases are a match to TRBD2. V was clipped by 0 bases and J by 2 bases; unmatched bases: 8. Germline assignment: CDR1 MGHRA and CDR2 YSYEKL. The CDR3 consists of 18 residues.

DNA of the CDR3: TGTGCCAGCAGTGCTAGACAGGGGAGATTCACAGATACGCAGTATTTT. Its protein is CASSARQGRFTDTQYF. The gene calls are TRBV6-6 and TRBJ2-3, with 8 bases lining up with TRBD1. Germline assignment: CDR1 MNHNY and CDR2 SVGAGI (reference sequence). V was clipped by 5 bases and J by 2 bases; unmatched bases: 9. CDR3 size: 16 residues.

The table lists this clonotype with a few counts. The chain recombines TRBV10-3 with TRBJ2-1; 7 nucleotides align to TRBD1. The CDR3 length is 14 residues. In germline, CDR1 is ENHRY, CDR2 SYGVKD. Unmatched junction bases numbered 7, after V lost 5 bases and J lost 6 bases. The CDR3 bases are TGTGCCATCAGTAAAGACAGGGCTCCCAATGAGCAGTTCTTC. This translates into CAISKDRAPNEQFF.

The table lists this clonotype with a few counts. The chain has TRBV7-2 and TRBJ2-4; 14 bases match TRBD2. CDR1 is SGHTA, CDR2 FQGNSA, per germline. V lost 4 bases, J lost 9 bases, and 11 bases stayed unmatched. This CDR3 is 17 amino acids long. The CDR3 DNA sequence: TGTGCCAGCAGCTATCAAGGGACTAGCGGGGGCGGTGGCATTCAGTACTTC. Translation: CASSYQGTSGGGGIQYF.

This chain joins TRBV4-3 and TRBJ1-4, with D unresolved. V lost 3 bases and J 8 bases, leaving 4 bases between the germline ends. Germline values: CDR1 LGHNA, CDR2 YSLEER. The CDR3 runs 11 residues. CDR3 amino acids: CASSHKEKLFF. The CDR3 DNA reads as TGCGCCAGCAGCCATAAAGAAAAACTGTTTTTT.

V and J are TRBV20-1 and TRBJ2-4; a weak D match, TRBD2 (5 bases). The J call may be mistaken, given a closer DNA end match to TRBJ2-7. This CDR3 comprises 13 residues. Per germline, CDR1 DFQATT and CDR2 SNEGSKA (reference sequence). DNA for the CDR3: TGCAGTGCTAGTACCGGGGAGCTCTACGAGCAGTACTTC. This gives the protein CSASTGELYEQYF.

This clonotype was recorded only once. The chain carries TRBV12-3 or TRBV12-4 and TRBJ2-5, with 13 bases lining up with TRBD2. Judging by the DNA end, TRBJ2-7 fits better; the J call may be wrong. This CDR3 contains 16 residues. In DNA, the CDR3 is TGTGCCAGCAGCACTACGACTAGCGGGAGGATCTACGAGCAGTACTTC. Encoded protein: CASSTTTSGRIYEQYF.

Here the CDR3 DNA reads TGTGCCAGCAGTGGGCGAGGGACAGAGATCTACGAGCAGTACTTC. Protein product: CASSGRGTEIYEQYF. The V gene is TRBV6-6, the J gene TRBJ2-4, with TRBD1 matching 7 bases. The closer fit of TRBJ2-7 to the DNA end suggests the J call may be wrong. CDR3 size: 15 residues. Germline V gene lookup returns CDR1 MNHNY and CDR2 SVGAGI (reference sequence).

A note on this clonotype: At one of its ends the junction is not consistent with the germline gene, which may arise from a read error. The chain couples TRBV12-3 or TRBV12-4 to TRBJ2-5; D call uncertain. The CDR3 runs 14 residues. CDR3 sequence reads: CASSYYGLQEAQYF. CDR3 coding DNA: TGTGCCAGCAGTTACTACGGCCTTCAAGAGGCCCAGTACTTC.